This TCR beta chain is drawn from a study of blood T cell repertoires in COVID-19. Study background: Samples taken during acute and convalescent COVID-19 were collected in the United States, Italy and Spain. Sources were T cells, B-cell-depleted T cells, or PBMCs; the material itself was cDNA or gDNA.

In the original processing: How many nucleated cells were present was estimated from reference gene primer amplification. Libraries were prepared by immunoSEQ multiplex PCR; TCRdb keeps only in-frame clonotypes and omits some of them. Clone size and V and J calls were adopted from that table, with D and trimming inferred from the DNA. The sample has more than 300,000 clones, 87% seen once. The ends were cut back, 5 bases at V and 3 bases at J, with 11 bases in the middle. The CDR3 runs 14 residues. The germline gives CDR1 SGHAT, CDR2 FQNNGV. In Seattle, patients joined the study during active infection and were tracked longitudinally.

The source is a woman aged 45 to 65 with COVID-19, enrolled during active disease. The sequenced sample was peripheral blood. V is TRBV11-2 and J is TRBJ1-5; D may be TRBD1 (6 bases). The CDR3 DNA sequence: TGTGCCAGCAGCAAGGGACAAGTCAATCAGCCCCAGCATTTT. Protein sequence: CASSKGQVNQPQHF.